This is a list of T cell receptor beta chains from one sample in a study of OX40 agonist ivuxolimab in advanced cancers. The protocol was immunoSEQ multiplex PCR, while the TCRdb copy is restricted to in-frame clones and leaves out a portion. The data show about 86,000 clones, 87% seen once. The sample here was CD4+ or CD8+ T cells sorted from blood, taken in a trial of the OX40 agonist ivuxolimab. Receptors were obtained from an adult with an advanced solid tumor such as melanoma, head and neck, liver or kidney cancer. Both conserved end residues are part of each CDR3. The order of the fields is CDR3 length, V gene, clone size, D gene, J gene, CDR3 DNA, CDR3 protein. The D gene is left open where the match is weak. Clone size, where shown, is once, few, many, or a class for clones that have expanded.

16	TRBV5-6	.	.	TRBJ1-2	TGTGCCAGCAGCTTGGGTCCCGAGGGGGGGCCCTATGGCTACACCTTC	CASSLGPEGGPYGYTF
14	TRBV5-1	.	TRBD1	TRBJ1-5	TGCGCCAGCAGCACCGGGACAGGGAACCAGCCCCAGCATTTT	CASSTGTGNQPQHF
16	TRBV19	few	TRBD1	TRBJ1-5	TGTGCCAGTAGTATGGATTGGGGACAGACATATCAGCCCCAGCATTTT	CASSMDWGQTYQPQHF
12	TRBV7-9	.	TRBD2	TRBJ2-4	TGTGCCAGCAGCTTAGGAGCGGGAAATCAGTACTTC	CASSLGAGNQYF
14	TRBV29-1	.	.	TRBJ2-3	TGCAGCGTCCTCCGCAGGACAGCCACAGATACGCAGTATTTT	CSVLRRTATDTQYF
15	TRBV15	.	TRBD1	TRBJ1-5	TGTGCCACCAGCAGAGATCGGTACAGGGGACAGCCCCAGCATTTT	CATSRDRYRGQPQHF
12	TRBV30	.	.	TRBJ1-4	TGTGCCTGGAGTGCCGCTCGGGAAAAACTGTTTTTT	CAWSAAREKLFF
15	TRBV9	.	TRBD1	TRBJ1-5	TGTGCCAGCAGCGGCGGACAGGATTCCAATCAGCCCCAGCATTTT	CASSGGQDSNQPQHF
14	TRBV7-2	.	TRBD1	TRBJ1-2	TGTGCCAGCAGCTTAGAGGGACAGCCCTATGGCTACACCTTC	CASSLEGQPYGYTF
14	TRBV6-1	.	TRBD2	TRBJ2-7	TGTGCCAGCAGTTCAAGCGGGGTGCGAAACGAGCAGTACTTC	CASSSSGVRNEQYF
16	TRBV18	.	TRBD1	TRBJ2-7	TGTGCCAGCTCACCACCTCGAGGACAGGGTCTCCACGAGCAGTACTTC	CASSPPRGQGLHEQYF
16	TRBV5-1	once	TRBD2	TRBJ2-2	TGCGCCAGCAGCTTGGCTCTAGCGGTGAACACCGGGGAGCTGTTTTTT	CASSLALAVNTGELFF
13	TRBV11-2	.	.	TRBJ2-7	TGTGCCAGCAGCTCAGACACCCAAGGGGAGCAGTACTTC	CASSSDTQGEQYF
13	TRBV19	.	TRBD1	TRBJ1-2	TGTGCCAGTAGTTCCACAGGGGGCAATCGCTACACCTTC	CASSSTGGNRYTF
16	TRBV5-1	.	.	TRBJ1-4	TGCGCCAGCAGCCAGGACGGCCCCGGGCGGGGTGAAAAACTGTTTTTT	CASSQDGPGRGEKLFF
14	TRBV19	.	.	TRBJ2-5	TGTGCCAGCACCGGCCGGACAGCAAGAGAGACCCAGTACTTC	CASTGRTARETQYF
15	TRBV5-1	.	.	TRBJ1-2	TGCGCCAGCAATTACCAGACGGGGGCGAACTATGGCTACACCTTC	CASNYQTGANYGYTF
14	TRBV7-9	.	.	TRBJ1-1	TGTGCCAGCAGACTCGGACACGCGAACACTGAAGCTTTCTTT	CASRLGHANTEAFF